This T cell receptor (beta chain) is drawn from a study of cytomegalovirus exposure and HLA in healthy donors. The study's findings and limits: Per a prior analysis, the majority of TCR beta V segments were productive roughly 90% or roughly 30% of the time.

This clone has only a few counts. Its antigen is undetermined. 60 Vbeta and 13 Jbeta primers were used in PCR. As handled by the study authors: Later, an analysis found some 80 million unique TCR beta chains, and some 10 million of these were shared. Assay: immunoSEQ multiplex PCR; the TCRdb copy retains only in-frame clones and omits some. The DNA was the basis for D and trimming; V, J and clone size are from that table. The sample carries 75,000 to 95,000 clones, about 81% recorded once. V lost 4 bases to trimming and J lost 14 bases, with 11 bases between them. Germline V gives CDR1 MNHNS, CDR2 SASEGT. This CDR3 comprises 11 residues. All donors participated as healthy donors of bone marrow.

V gene TRBV6-1 combines with J gene TRBJ1-4; TRBD1 might be the D (6 bases). Sequencing input: PBMCs. This clonotype was obtained from a man younger than 35 in good health and CMV-seronegative. As DNA, the CDR3 is TGTGCCAGCAGTGTTGGGGGCTGGCTGTTTTTT. It encodes CASSVGGWLFF.